The T cell receptor (beta chain) under discussion was sequenced for a study of TIL therapy for anti-PD-1-resistant metastatic lung cancer. Study-wide background: Most patients had lung adenocarcinoma; a handful of tumors were EGFR-mutant, two ALK-rearranged; half smoked currently or formerly. Tumors carried a median roughly 1.6 non-synonymous mutations per megabase. Study-wide results and caveats: Compared with baseline intratumoral T cells, expanded TIL cultures were more clonal and less diverse (roughly 6.5% vs 31%).

Comments on this clone: The antigen is not known.

Described time point: pre-treatment sample, taken before nivolumab and TIL therapy. The tumor samples were excised metastases, mostly pleural nodules or supraclavicular lymph nodes. Enrollment ran from October 2017 to early 2020. The libraries were made with immunoSEQ v3. Using immunoSEQ multiplex PCR, the repertoire was profiled, and TCRdb retains in-frame clones only, with some absent. The top ten hold roughly 7.4% of the sample, which has more than 25,000 clones, roughly 72% seen once. The germline gives CDR1 MNHEY, CDR2 SMNVEV (reference sequence). The V and J ends lost 0 bases and 2 bases respectively, with 8 bases between them. The CDR3 length is 16 residues.

The specimen was tumor tissue, collected at baseline. The V gene is TRBV27, the J gene TRBJ2-6; D tentatively reads TRBD1 or TRBD2 (5 bases each). This receptor was identified in a person aged 25-80 years with non-small cell lung cancer. CDR3 bases: TGTGCCAGCAGTTTATCATGGGGGACTGGGGCCAACGTCCTGACTTTC. Translated: CASSLSWGTGANVLTF.